This TCR beta chain came from a study of control samples from healthy donors and cancer patients. Using immunoSEQ multiplex PCR, the repertoire was profiled, and TCRdb retains in-frame clones only, with some absent. The table lists approximately 60,000 clones, about 91% of them singletons, with about 0.91% in the top ten. V was pared by 6 bases and J by 6 bases, with 14 bases of the junction left unmatched. The length of the CDR3 is 17 residues. Germline values: CDR1 SGHTA, CDR2 FQGNSA. The sequencing input was PBMCs. The TCR sequence derives from a man in his thirties or forties with colorectal cancer. The J gene is TRBJ2-2, the V gene TRBV7-2; 9 nucleotides match TRBD2. This CDR3 reads CASRLGGLAGMSGELFF. CDR3 DNA: TGTGCCAGCAGACTGGGGGGCCTAGCGGGGATGTCCGGGGAGCTGTTTTTT.